The 9 T cell receptor beta chains reported below all come from one sample, sequenced in a study of cytomegalovirus exposure and HLA in healthy donors. Amplification used 60 Vbeta primers and 13 Jbeta primers. Some clones are missing from TCRdb's copy, which holds only in-frame ones; the method was immunoSEQ multiplex PCR. The sample lists around 150,000 clones, about 87% seen once, with 5.2% in the top ten. Specimen: PBMCs. The receptors were gathered from a woman in her thirties in good health and CMV-seronegative.

This chain uses TRBV2 with TRBJ2-7, with D perhaps matching TRBD1 (5 bases). The CDR3 is 14 amino acids. The germline gives CDR1 SNHLY, CDR2 FYNNEI. V gave up 6 bases and J gave up 0 bases, with 12 bases separating them. The chain's CDR3 is CASSVVGPSYEQYF. CDR3 DNA sequence: TGTGCCAGCAGCGTCGTGGGGCCCTCCTACGAGCAGTACTTC.

This chain joins TRBV5-8 and TRBJ1-6, with D hard to call. CDR1 is SGHTS, CDR2 YDEGEE, per germline. Trimming took 4 bases from V and 7 from J, leaving 9 bases between them. The CDR3 has 13 amino acids. The CDR3 coding sequence is TGTGCCAGCAGCCTACTGAACAATTCACCCCTCCACTTT. It is translated as CASSLLNNSPLHF.

This chain uses TRBV27 with TRBJ1-4; the match to TRBD1 covers 7 bases. After removal of 5 bases from V and 4 bases from J, the junction contained 4 bases not matched to a gene. The CDR3 is made up of 14 amino acids. CDR1 and CDR2 (germline): MNHEY, SMNVEV (reference sequence). CDR3 sequence reads: CASSVQGNNEKLFF. Here the CDR3 DNA reads TGTGCCAGCAGTGTACAGGGGAATAATGAAAAACTGTTTTTT.

This clone was counted only a few times. This chain uses TRBV5-1 with TRBJ1-1, with 8 bases aligning to TRBD1. The CDR3 totals 14 residues. V lost 2 bases, J lost 1 base, and 1 base stayed unmatched. The germline CDR1 and CDR2 sequences are SGHRS and YFSETQ. The CDR3 sequence is CASSLDRGNTEAFF. The CDR3 region has the DNA TGCGCCAGCAGCTTAGACAGGGGGAACACTGAAGCTTTCTTT.

V usage is TRBV7-2 and J usage is TRBJ1-2; TRBD1 is a possible D gene (6 bases). Germline assignment: CDR1 SGHTA and CDR2 FQGNSA. The CDR3 spans 13 residues. With 5 bases removed from V and 6 bases from J, the gap between germline ends came to 13 bases. The DNA for the CDR3 is TGTGCCAGCAGCCCCGCAGGGGCCCATGGCTACACCTTC. This sequence encodes CASSPAGAHGYTF.

The rearrangement uses TRBV5-1 and TRBJ2-2; D is perhaps TRBD1 (6 bases). The V and J ends lost 5 bases and 5 bases respectively, with 16 bases between them. Germline CDR1 is SGHRS and CDR2 is YFSETQ. The CDR3 contains 15 residues. The CDR3 sequence is CASSFGQPRTGELFF. In nucleotides, the CDR3 is TGCGCCAGCAGTTTTGGACAGCCCAGGACCGGGGAGCTGTTTTTT.

V usage is TRBV18 and J usage is TRBJ2-7; possible D gene TRBD2, 7 bases. With 1 base removed from V and 7 bases from J, the gap between germline ends came to 17 bases. The CDR3 is made up of 15 amino acids. CDR1 KGHSH and CDR2 LQKENI come from the germline V gene. CDR3 bases: TGTGCCAGCTCACCACGATCCAGGGGAGGGGTGGAGCAGTACTTC. It encodes CASSPRSRGGVEQYF.

The chain combines TRBV7-3 with TRBJ2-3, with TRBD2 matching 11 bases. The CDR3 is 15 residues long. Trimming cost V 5 bases and J 4 bases; bases outside gene matches: 5. Germline lookup yields CDR1 SGHTA and CDR2 FQGTGA. The CDR3 is CASSLSGGASDTQYF. In DNA form, the CDR3 reads TGTGCCAGCAGCCTTAGCGGGGGGGCATCAGATACGCAGTATTTT.

The chain is built from TRBV4-3 and TRBJ1-3, with a tentative D call TRBD1 (5 bases). The V and J ends lost 4 bases and 4 bases respectively, with 11 bases between them. CDR1 LGHNA and CDR2 YSLEER come from the germline V gene. The CDR3 is 14 amino acids. CDR3 sequence reads: CASSLRGGGNTIYF. The CDR3 bases are TGCGCCAGCAGCCTAAGGGGCGGAGGAAACACCATATATTTT.